This T cell receptor (beta chain) emerged from a study of beta chain features in type 1 diabetes (dated 2018 in TCRdb). Study-level background: No differences in mean age, gender distribution, total cell number or subset yield were found between patients and healthy donors. In the study, TCRB repertoires of sorted circulating CD4+ T cell subsets from recently diagnosed type 1 diabetes patients were compared with those of matched healthy donors. Naive and central memory subsets were obtained from all 30 or so donors, but regulatory and stem cell-like memory subsets were isolated from only 8 patients and roughly 8 healthy donors. Across all samples, roughly 110,000,000 sorted cells were examined, and cell number per subset correlated strongly with RNA yield.

Study-level results and caveats: HLA sub-analyses involved small numbers of individuals, so any influence of HLA type on TCRB rearrangement remained unresolved. Because cDNA was sequenced instead of genomic DNA, highly expressing activated cells could be over-represented, though the groups showed no difference in activation or CD3 levels. Fewer insertions and more nucleotide deletions at VDJ recombination sites were observed in patients with type 1 diabetes, implying thymic rearrangement abnormalities. Shorter templates might have been favored by PCR, but patient and control samples were amplified and corrected together, so both groups would have been affected equally by any skew. Type 1 diabetes patients showed a moderate but significant shortening of TCRB CDR3 length in all four CD4+ subsets. Naive, central memory and regulatory TCRB repertoires appeared to be more similar among patients than among healthy donors.

The junction shows trimming of 9 bases on V and 8 bases on J, plus 20 bases between the germline ends. There are 13 amino acids in the CDR3, from cysteine to phenylalanine inclusive. Solely the CDR3 DNA is kept, with 39 bases framed from the first base. CDR1 and CDR2 are read off the germline V gene as SGHTS and YDEGEE. Each donor gave one peripheral blood draw, averaging about 100 mL, which was collected into heparinised tubes. A BD FACSAria II and a panel including CD45RO, CCR7, CD25, CD127, CD95 and CD27 were used to sort naive, central memory, regulatory and stem cell-like memory CD4+ T cells. A purity above 98% was achieved for all sorted populations. PBMCs were separated immediately by Lymphoprep density gradient centrifugation and were stained directly, without being cultured. To minimize batch effects, samples were stained and sorted in pairs, one healthy donor with one patient per experiment.

The entire amount of isolated RNA was reverse transcribed using the High Capacity cDNA Reverse Transcription Kit, so the sequenced TCRB transcripts were expressed ones. Deep immunoSEQ sequencing was performed on naive, central memory and regulatory T cell samples, with an average of roughly 3.3 million total reads per sample. Sorted cells were lysed in RLT buffer, and RNA was extracted using DNase-treated RNeasy Micro or Mini kits according to cell number. Each cell subset was processed on its own to prevent cross-contamination, while patient and healthy donor samples were processed together. TCRB sequences were amplified from cDNA with the immunoSEQ multiplex PCR, producing 87-bp fragments spanning the CDR3 region. The amplicons were sequenced using the Illumina HiSeq platform. Regarding the original processing steps: Synthetic template baselines were used to correct PCR bias computationally, reads within Hamming distance 2 were collapsed, and singletons that could not be merged were discarded. Reads were aligned against IMGT to assign V, D and J genes, CDR3 length and insertions or deletions at six rearrangement sites. Within each subset, clonotype counts were normalized to sorted cell number, after which true diversity and Gini coefficients were computed with the tcR R package. The overlap coefficient, calculated on TCRB nucleotide sequences, was used to quantify repertoire sharing. TCRdb stores this immuneACCESS table with in-frame sequences only. Part of the clones is absent; in the studies checked, under half of the shortfall reflects unresolved V genes, and no reason is known for the rest. That table is the source of V, J and clone size, and D and trimming were worked out from the DNA. In all, the sample holds some 150,000 clones, and 9.7% of those were seen once. The top ten constitute approximately 0.69% of the sample.

Turning to this clone: There is no known antigen for this receptor. The input lacks base qualities; no much larger clone sits a single base away.

Sequenced material: central memory CD4+ T cells from blood. The TCR was taken from a woman between 40 and 55 years old in good health. This chain is built from TRBV5-8 and TRBJ1-2; a weak D assignment points to TRBD1 (5 bases agree). The CDR3 region: CATRVGRGRGYTF. At the DNA level, the sequence is TGTGCCACCAGAGTGGGGCGGGGTAGAGGCTACACCTTC.